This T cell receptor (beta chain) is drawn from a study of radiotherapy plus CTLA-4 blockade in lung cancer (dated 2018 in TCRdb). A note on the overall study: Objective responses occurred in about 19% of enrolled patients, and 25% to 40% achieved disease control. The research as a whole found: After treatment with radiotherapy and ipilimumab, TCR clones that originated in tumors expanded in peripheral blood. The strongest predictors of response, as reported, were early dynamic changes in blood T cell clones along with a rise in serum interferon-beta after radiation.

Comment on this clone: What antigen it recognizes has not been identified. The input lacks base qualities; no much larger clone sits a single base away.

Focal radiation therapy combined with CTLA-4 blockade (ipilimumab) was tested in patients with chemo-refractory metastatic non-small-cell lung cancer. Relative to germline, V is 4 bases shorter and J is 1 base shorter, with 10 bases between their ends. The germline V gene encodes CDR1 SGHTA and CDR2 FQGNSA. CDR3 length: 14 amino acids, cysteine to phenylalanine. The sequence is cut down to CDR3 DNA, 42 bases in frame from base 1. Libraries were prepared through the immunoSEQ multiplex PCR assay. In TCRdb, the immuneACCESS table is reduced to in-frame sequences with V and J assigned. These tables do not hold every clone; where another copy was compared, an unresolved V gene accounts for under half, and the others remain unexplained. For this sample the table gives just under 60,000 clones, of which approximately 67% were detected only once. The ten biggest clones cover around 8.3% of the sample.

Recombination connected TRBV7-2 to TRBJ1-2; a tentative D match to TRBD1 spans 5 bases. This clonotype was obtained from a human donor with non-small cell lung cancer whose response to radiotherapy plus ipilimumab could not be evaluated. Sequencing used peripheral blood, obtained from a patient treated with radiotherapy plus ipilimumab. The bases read TGTGCCAGCAGCTCCCAGACAGTTAACTATGGCTACACCTTC. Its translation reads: CASSSQTVNYGYTF. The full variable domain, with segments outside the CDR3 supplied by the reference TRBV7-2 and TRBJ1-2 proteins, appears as GAGVSQSPSNKVTEKGKDVELRCDPISGHTALYWYRQSLGQGLEFLIYFQGNSAPDKSGLPSDRFSAERTGGSVSTLTIQRTQQEDSAVYLCASSSQTVNYGYTFGSGTRLTVV.